This T cell receptor beta chain comes out of a study of OX40 agonist ivuxolimab in advanced cancers. Study summary: Patients got intravenous ivuxolimab at 0.01 to 10 mg/kg every 2 weeks. Three partial responders included one hepatocellular carcinoma patient and two cutaneous melanoma patients. Study findings and constraints: CD4+ T cells averaged fewer expanded clones than CD8+ T cells. With doses of 0.1-3.0 mg/kg, partial responders showed among the lowest clonal expansion.

In its sample, this clone was seen once. The antigen is undetermined. Libraries were prepared by immunoSEQ multiplex PCR; TCRdb keeps only in-frame clonotypes and omits some of them. Altogether fewer than 80,000 clones are present, around 87% being singletons, with the ten largest covering roughly 1.1%. Germline V CDR1 and CDR2: LNHNV, YYDKDF (reference sequence). V lost 1 base to trimming and J lost 3 bases, with 3 bases between them. The CDR3 consists of 12 residues. This sequence joins TRBV15 and TRBJ1-2; D is unclear. This TCR came from an adult with an advanced solid tumor such as melanoma, head and neck, liver or kidney cancer. The sequencing here drew on CD4+ or CD8+ T cells sorted from blood, taken in a trial of the OX40 agonist ivuxolimab. CDR3 DNA: TGTGCCACCAGCAGAGGCGACTATGGCTACACCTTC. As protein: CATSRGDYGYTF.